Presented here are 19 T cell receptor beta chains from one specimen sequenced in a study of siplizumab effects on memory and regulatory T cells (dated by TCRdb to between 2018 and 2021). Library preparation employed the immunoSEQ multiplex PCR assay. TCRdb obtained this table from immuneACCESS and retained in-frame rearrangements with V and J assigned. These tables miss some clones; where compared with another copy, unresolved V genes account for less than half of the shortfall, and the remainder is unexplained. For this sample there are around 100,000 clones; about 90% appear just once. Of the sample, around 12% falls within the top ten clones. Sequenced input: non-Treg CD4+ T cells sorted from blood. The cell subset or site label, read with the paper, signifies: FACS-sorted unstimulated CD4+ non-regulatory T cells. The source of these receptors is a human donor in good health.

V is TRBV9 and J is TRBJ2-2; D possibly corresponds to TRBD1 (6 bases). The V gene lost 6 bases and the J gene lost 5 bases, with 20 bases spanning the gap. Looked up from germline, CDR1 is SGDLS and CDR2 is YYNGEE. The CDR3 spans 16 residues. The CDR3 nucleotides are TGTGCCAGCACCCACGGGACACAGGCCCAGACCGGGGAGCTGTTTTTT. This translates into CASTHGTQAQTGELFF.

This chain connects TRBV6-5 to TRBJ1-5; D ambiguous. Trimming removed 5 bases from V and 2 bases from J, with 4 bases in between. The CDR3 is 12 residues long. Germline V gene data show CDR1 as MNHEY and CDR2 as SVGAGI. The CDR3 nucleotides are TGTGCCAGCAGTCAACGCAATCAGCCCCAGCATTTT. It translates to CASSQRNQPQHF.

The chain carries TRBV19 and TRBJ1-1; D gene uncertain. Germline V gene data show CDR1 as LNHDA and CDR2 as SQIVND (reference sequence). V lost 0 bases, J lost 1 base, and 6 bases lay in between. CDR3 size: 14 residues. CDR3 coding DNA: TGTGCCAGTAGTATAGATTCCGGGAACACTGAAGCTTTCTTT. The encoded protein is CASSIDSGNTEAFF.

The V call is TRBV11-2, the J call TRBJ2-1; 8 bases are a match to TRBD2. Germline lookup yields CDR1 SGHAT and CDR2 FQNNGV. This CDR3 comprises 15 residues. V shed 5 bases, J shed 9 bases, and the junction held 12 bases outside the gene matches. CDR3 in amino acids: CASSPTAGARGEQFF. CDR3 in DNA: TGTGCCAGCAGCCCGACAGCGGGAGCGCGAGGTGAGCAGTTCTTC.

The CDR3 DNA reads as TGTGCCAGCAGCGTACAGATAGACACAGATACGCAGTATTTT. This sequence encodes CASSVQIDTDTQYF. The V gene is TRBV9, the J gene TRBJ2-3; D gene uncertain. The V end was cut by 1 base, the J end by 2 bases, with 8 bases between. CDR1 SGDLS and CDR2 YYNGEE come from the germline V gene. This CDR3 region has 14 residues. The full variable domain, rest sourced from reference TRBV9 and TRBJ2-3, is DSGVTQTPKHLITATGQRVTLRCSPRSGDLSVYWYQQSLDQGLQFLIQYYNGEERAKGNILERFSAQQFPDLHSELNLSSLELGDSALYFCASSVQIDTDTQYFGPGTRLTVL.

This clone has just one count. The chain recombines TRBV7-9 with TRBJ2-7, with 7 nucleotides matching TRBD1. Per germline, CDR1 SEHNR and CDR2 FQNEAQ (reference sequence). The CDR3 sequence is 15 residues long. Trimming took 2 bases from V and 1 from J; bases not matched to a gene: 5. This CDR3 reads CASSLSGQHSYEQYF. The CDR3 DNA is TGTGCCAGCAGCTTATCGGGACAGCATTCCTACGAGCAGTACTTC.

The chain carries TRBV6-4 and TRBJ1-1; D uncertain. The CDR3 covers 15 residues. Germline CDR1 reads MRHNA; CDR2 reads SNTAGT. V was shortened by 6 bases and J by 3 bases, with 17 bases between the two germline ends. The DNA for the CDR3 is TGTGCCAGCAGGAGGCTCGGGTTGCTGGACACTGAAGCTTTCTTT. Its translation is CASRRLGLLDTEAFF.

The chain uses TRBV4-3 and TRBJ1-2; D is unclear. The CDR3 contains 13 residues. The germline V gene encodes CDR1 LGHNA and CDR2 YSLEER. The V gene lost 0 bases and the J gene lost 7 bases, with 9 bases spanning the gap. CDR3: CASSQEPGSGYTF. The CDR3, as DNA: TGCGCCAGCAGCCAAGAGCCGGGAAGTGGCTACACCTTC.

This clone was found a few times. The chain couples TRBV4-1 to TRBJ1-2; no clear D. Between the trimmed V and J ends, which lost 0 bases and 8 bases, there was a span of 19 bases. Germline V lookup: CDR1 MGHRA, CDR2 YSYEKL. This CDR3 region has 16 residues. For the CDR3, the DNA is TGCGCCAGCAGCCAAGATGTGGCCCAGGTAAAAGGGGGCTACACCTTC. This sequence encodes CASSQDVAQVKGGYTF.

The chain is built from TRBV6-5 and TRBJ1-2; D unclear. The CDR3 is 12 residues long. V was cut by 7 bases and J by 5 bases, with 11 bases left in between. CDR1 and CDR2 (germline): MNHEY, SVGAGI. For the CDR3, the DNA is TGTGCCAGCACCCGACAAGGTTATGGCTACACCTTC. Amino acids: CASTRQGYGYTF.

This chain joins TRBV7-3 and TRBJ2-1; D is perhaps TRBD2 (5 bases). CDR3 length: 13 amino acids. Germline-derived CDR1 and CDR2 are SGHTA and FQGTGA. V dropped 1 base and J dropped 7 bases, with 8 bases sitting between them. CDR3 bases: TGTGCCAGCAGCTTAATGGGGAGTAATGAGCAGTTCTTC. Its translation is CASSLMGSNEQFF. The entire variable domain, with the rest obtained from reference TRBV7-3 and TRBJ2-1, is as follows: GAGVSQTPSNKVTEKGKYVELRCDPISGHTALYWYRQSLGQGPEFLIYFQGTGAADDSGLPNDRFFAVRPEGSVSTLKIQRTERGDSAVYLCASSLMGSNEQFFGPGTRLTVL.

J is TRBJ2-7 and V is TRBV28, with 8 bases aligning to TRBD2. CDR1 and CDR2 (germline): MDHEN, SYDVKM. V dropped 6 bases and J dropped 4; count of bases not matched to a gene: 11. This CDR3 is built from 15 residues. CDR3: CASRPSGGIVYEQYF. The CDR3 DNA follows: TGTGCCAGCAGACCCTCGGGAGGGATTGTTTACGAGCAGTACTTC.

This clone has only one observation. V usage is TRBV6-1 and J usage is TRBJ2-3, with a possible D match to TRBD1 (6 bases). The CDR3 contains 14 residues. In germline, CDR1 is MNHNS, CDR2 SASEGT. V was shortened by 7 bases and J by 3 bases, with 14 bases between the two germline ends. The CDR3 loop reads CASTKRTATDTQYF. The CDR3 DNA follows: TGTGCCAGCACCAAAAGGACAGCGACAGATACGCAGTATTTT.

The rearrangement joins TRBV5-4 to TRBJ1-1; 7 bases align to TRBD1. The V gene end was trimmed by 2 bases and the J gene end by 1 base; junction bases not matched to a gene: 5. From germline, CDR1 is SGHNT and CDR2 YYREEE (reference sequence). The CDR3 is 15 residues long. Here the CDR3 reads CASSLEQGKNTEAFF. The DNA for the CDR3 is TGTGCCAGCAGCTTAGAACAGGGGAAGAACACTGAAGCTTTCTTT.

The J gene is TRBJ2-1, the V gene TRBV11-3; 10 positions agree with TRBD2. Germline CDR1 reads SGHNT; CDR2 reads YENEEA. The CDR3 spans 17 residues. The V gene end was trimmed by 2 bases and the J gene end by 6 bases; junction bases not matched to a gene: 10. CDR3 protein: CASSLLLRTSGSNEQFF. The CDR3 coding sequence is TGTGCCAGCAGCTTACTTCTTAGGACTAGCGGCAGCAATGAGCAGTTCTTC.

Details on this clone: Distinct nucleotide sequences in the sample also encode this CDR3. The V and J genes are TRBV7-2 and TRBJ2-5; 10 nucleotides agree with TRBD2. With 2 bases clipped from V and 5 bases from J, the junction kept 2 bases outside the gene matches. The CDR3 loop spans 14 amino acids. The V gene's germline CDR1 is SGHTA and CDR2 FQGNSA. DNA of the CDR3: TGTGCCAGCAGCTTAAGCGGGAGGGGCGAGACCCAGTACTTC. As protein: CASSLSGRGETQYF.

As regards this clone: At one end the junction does not follow the germline gene, possibly because of a read error. This rearrangement joins TRBV6-1 to TRBJ1-5; TRBD1 agrees at 9 bases. The CDR3 is made up of 12 amino acids. The germline V gene has CDR1 MNHNS and CDR2 SASEGT. DNA of the CDR3: TGTGCCAGCAGTGAATCCGGGACAGGGACTTTTTTT. Its translation: CASSESGTGTFF.

This clone was observed a single time. The chain links TRBV15 to TRBJ2-3, with 7 positions matching TRBD2. V was pared by 2 bases and J by 1 base, with 15 bases of the junction left unmatched. This CDR3 region has 19 residues. Germline CDR1 and CDR2: LNHNV and YYDKDF (reference sequence). In DNA form, the CDR3 reads TGTGCCACCAGCAGACCATCCCTGGGGGGAGGGGTTGGCACAGATACGCAGTATTTT. It is translated as CATSRPSLGGGVGTDTQYF.

V usage is TRBV6-5 and J usage is TRBJ2-1, with no clear D. The CDR3 consists of 14 residues. Trimming took off 7 bases at V and 7 bases at J, with 17 bases between the two ends. The germline V gene encodes CDR1 MNHEY and CDR2 SVGAGI. CDR3 sequence (DNA): TGTGCCAGCACCTCCTCAGGCCTGGCGAATGAGCAGTTCTTC. It codes for CASTSSGLANEQFF.